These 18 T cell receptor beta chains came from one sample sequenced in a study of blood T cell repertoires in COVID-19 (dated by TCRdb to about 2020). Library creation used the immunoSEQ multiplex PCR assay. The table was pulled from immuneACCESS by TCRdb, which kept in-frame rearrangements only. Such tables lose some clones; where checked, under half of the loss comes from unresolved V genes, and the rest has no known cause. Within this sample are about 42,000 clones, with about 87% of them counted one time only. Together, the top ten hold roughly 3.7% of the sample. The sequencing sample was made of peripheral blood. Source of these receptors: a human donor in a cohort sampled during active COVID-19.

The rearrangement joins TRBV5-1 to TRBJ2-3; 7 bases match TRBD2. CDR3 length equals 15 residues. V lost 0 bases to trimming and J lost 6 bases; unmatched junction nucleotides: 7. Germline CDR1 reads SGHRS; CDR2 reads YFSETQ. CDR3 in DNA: TGCGCCAGCAGCTTGGAGGCTAGCGGCGTCGATACGCAGTATTTT. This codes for CASSLEASGVDTQYF. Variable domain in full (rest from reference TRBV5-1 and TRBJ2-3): KAGVTQTPRYLIKTRGQQVTLSCSPISGHRSVSWYQQTPGQGLQFLFEYFSETQRNKGNFPGRFSGRQFSNSRSEMNVSTLELGDSALYLCASSLEASGVDTQYFGPGTRLTVL.

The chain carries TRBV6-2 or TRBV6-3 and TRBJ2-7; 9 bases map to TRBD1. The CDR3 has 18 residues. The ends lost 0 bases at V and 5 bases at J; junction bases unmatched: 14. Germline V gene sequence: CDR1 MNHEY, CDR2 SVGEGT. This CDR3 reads CASSYSVYPRTGVHEQYF. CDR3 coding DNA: TGTGCCAGCAGTTACTCTGTTTATCCCCGGACAGGGGTCCACGAGCAGTACTTC.

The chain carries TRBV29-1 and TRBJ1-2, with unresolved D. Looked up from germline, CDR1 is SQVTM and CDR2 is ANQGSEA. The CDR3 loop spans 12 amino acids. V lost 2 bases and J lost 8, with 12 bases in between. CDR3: CSVEMSPGGYTF. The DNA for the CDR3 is TGCAGCGTTGAAATGTCTCCCGGGGGCTACACCTTC.

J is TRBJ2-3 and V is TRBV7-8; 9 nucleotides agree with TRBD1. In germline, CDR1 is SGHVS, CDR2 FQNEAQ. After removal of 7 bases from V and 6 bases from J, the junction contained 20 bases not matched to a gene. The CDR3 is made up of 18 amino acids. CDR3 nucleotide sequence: TGTGCCAGCACTCAACTCGGAACAGGGGGCTTAGTTCAGGATACGCAGTATTTT. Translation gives CASTQLGTGGLVQDTQYF.

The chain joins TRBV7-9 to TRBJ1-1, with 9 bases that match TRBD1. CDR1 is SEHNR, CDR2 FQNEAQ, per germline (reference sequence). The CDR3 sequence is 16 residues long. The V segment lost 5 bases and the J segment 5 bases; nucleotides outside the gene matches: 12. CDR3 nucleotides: TGTGCCAGCAGCCGAGGGGACAGGGCCGCGGGGACTGAAGCTTTCTTT. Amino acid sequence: CASSRGDRAAGTEAFF.

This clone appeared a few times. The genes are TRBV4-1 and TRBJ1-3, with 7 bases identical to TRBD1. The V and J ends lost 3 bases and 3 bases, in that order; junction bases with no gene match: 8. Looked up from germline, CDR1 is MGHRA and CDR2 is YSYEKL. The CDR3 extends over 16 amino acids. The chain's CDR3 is CASSQALRQGGNTIYF. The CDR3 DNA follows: TGCGCCAGCAGCCAGGCATTGCGACAGGGTGGAAACACCATATATTTT.

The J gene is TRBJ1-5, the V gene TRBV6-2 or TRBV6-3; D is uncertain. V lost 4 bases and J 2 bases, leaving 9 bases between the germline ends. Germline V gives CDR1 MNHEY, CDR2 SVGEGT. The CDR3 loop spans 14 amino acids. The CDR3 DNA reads TGTGCCAGCAGTTTAGACAAACGCAATCAGCCCCAGCATTTT. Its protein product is CASSLDKRNQPQHF.

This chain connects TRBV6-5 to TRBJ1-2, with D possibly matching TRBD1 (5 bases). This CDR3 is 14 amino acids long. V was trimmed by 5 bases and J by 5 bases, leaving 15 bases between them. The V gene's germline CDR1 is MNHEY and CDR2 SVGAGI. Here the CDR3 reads CASSTRSGGYGYTF. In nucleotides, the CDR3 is TGTGCCAGCAGTACTCGGTCTGGGGGGTATGGCTACACCTTC.

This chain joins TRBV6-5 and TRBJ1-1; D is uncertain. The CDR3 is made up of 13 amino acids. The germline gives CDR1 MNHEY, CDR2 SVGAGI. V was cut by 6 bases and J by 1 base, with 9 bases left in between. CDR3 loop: CASSPRQNTEAFF. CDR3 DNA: TGTGCCAGCAGCCCGAGACAGAACACTGAAGCTTTCTTT.

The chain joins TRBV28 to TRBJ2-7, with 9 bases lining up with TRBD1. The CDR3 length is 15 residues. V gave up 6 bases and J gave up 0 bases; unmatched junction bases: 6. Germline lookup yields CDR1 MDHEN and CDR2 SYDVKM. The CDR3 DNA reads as TGTGCCAGCAGACCCGGGACAGGGTACTCCTACGAGCAGTACTTC. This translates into CASRPGTGYSYEQYF.

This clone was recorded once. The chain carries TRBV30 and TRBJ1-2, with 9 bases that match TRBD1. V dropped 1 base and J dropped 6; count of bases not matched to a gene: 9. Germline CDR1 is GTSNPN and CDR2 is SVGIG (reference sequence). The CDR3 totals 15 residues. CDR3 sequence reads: CAWSAGTGKLDGYTF. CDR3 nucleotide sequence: TGTGCCTGGAGTGCCGGGACAGGGAAATTGGATGGCTACACCTTC.

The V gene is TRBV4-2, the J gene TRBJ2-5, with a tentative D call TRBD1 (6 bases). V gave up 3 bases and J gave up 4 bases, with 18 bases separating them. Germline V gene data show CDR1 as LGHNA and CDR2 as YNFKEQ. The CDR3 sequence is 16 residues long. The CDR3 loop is CASSHQRGRGSETQYF. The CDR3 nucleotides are TGTGCCAGCAGCCATCAACGGGGTAGGGGGTCAGAGACCCAGTACTTC.

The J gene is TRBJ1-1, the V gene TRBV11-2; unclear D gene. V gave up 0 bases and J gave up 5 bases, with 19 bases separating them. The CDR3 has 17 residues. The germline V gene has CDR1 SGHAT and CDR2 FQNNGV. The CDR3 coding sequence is TGTGCCAGCAGCTTAGATCGGGCGGGCCCAACCGGGACTGAAGCTTTCTTT. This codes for CASSLDRAGPTGTEAFF.

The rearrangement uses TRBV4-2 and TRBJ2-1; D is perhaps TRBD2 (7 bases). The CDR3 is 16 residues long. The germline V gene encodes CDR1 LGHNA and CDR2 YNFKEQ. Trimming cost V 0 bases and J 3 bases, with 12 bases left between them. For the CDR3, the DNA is TGTGCCAGCAGCCAAGAAGGCGGGGGCGACTACAATGAGCAGTTCTTC. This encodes CASSQEGGGDYNEQFF.

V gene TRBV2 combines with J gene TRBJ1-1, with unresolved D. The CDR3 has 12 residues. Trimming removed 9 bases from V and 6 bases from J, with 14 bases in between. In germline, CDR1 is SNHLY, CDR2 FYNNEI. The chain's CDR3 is CASVVRQSEAFF. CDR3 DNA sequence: TGTGCCAGTGTTGTCAGGCAGTCTGAAGCTTTCTTT.

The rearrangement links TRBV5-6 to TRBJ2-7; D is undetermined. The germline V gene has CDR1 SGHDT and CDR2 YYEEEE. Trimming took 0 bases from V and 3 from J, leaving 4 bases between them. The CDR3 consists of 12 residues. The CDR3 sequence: CASSLANYEQYF. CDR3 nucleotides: TGTGCCAGCAGCTTGGCCAACTACGAGCAGTACTTC.

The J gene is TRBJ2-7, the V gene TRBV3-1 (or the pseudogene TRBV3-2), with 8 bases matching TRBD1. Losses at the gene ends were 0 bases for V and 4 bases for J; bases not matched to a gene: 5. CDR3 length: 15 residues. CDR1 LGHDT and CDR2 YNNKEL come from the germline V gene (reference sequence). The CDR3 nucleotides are TGTGCCAGCAGCCAAGATCCAGGGGGCCGTTACGAGCAGTACTTC. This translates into CASSQDPGGRYEQYF.

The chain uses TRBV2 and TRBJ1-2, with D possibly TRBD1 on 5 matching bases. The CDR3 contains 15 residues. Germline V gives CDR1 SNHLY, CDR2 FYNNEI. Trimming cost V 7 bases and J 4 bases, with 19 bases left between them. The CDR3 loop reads CASNSPRANSYGYTF. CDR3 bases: TGTGCCAGCAATTCCCCCAGGGCTAATAGCTATGGCTACACCTTC.